The 27 T cell receptor beta chains presented below share a single source sample, sequenced in a study of human T cells and chemical hapten exposure (dated by TCRdb to the early 2020s). This specimen's time point label, interpreted: pre-sensitization, week 0. This specimen's treatment or condition label, per the study, means: therapeutic diphenylcyclopropenone sensitization with weekly scalp DPC. Libraries were made using RACE. TCRdb shows the sequencer as NextSeq 500. The raw public reads went through TCRdb reprocessing: fastp at Q25, MiXCR clone calling, in-frame beta chains kept. Rows with one shared CDR3 protein collapse into an entry with the most common genes and DNA. The sample table lists about 120,000 distinct CDR3 sequences, approximately 13% of them with a count of one. The ten top clones hold about 3% of the sample. The input for sequencing was whole blood, taken in connection with sensitization to the hapten diphenylcyclopropenone (DPC). These TCRs come from a young woman with alopecia areata. Some clones in this sample may be carry-over from other donors' samples.

The V call is TRBV4-2, the J call TRBJ2-1, with TRBD2 as a possible D gene (6 bases). This CDR3 spans 16 amino acids. The germline V gene encodes CDR1 LGHNA and CDR2 YNFKEQ. The V gene lost 0 bases and the J gene lost 4 bases, with 13 bases spanning the gap. The CDR3 loop is CASSQDPAGQYNEQFF. The DNA of the CDR3 is TGTGCCAGCAGCCAAGACCCCGCGGGGCAATACAATGAGCAGTTCTTC.

This chain joins TRBV9 and TRBJ2-3; D call uncertain. The V gene lost 3 bases and the J gene lost 0 bases, with 14 bases spanning the gap. The CDR3 totals 16 residues. Germline V gene data show CDR1 as SGDLS and CDR2 as YYNGEE. DNA of the CDR3: TGTGCCAGCAGCGCCCTAGAGAAATTTAGCACAGATACGCAGTATTTT. Amino acids: CASSALEKFSTDTQYF.

The chain recombines TRBV6-5 with TRBJ1-4; possibly TRBD1 for D (6 bases). CDR1 and CDR2 from the germline V gene are MNHEY and SVGAGI. This CDR3 is 15 amino acids long. Trimming removed 2 bases from V and 8 bases from J, with 15 bases in between. The CDR3 here is CASSYGAGVTEKLFF. The CDR3 nucleotides are TGTGCCAGCAGTTACGGGGCAGGGGTAACCGAAAAACTGTTTTTT.

The sample holds many counts of this clonotype. This chain connects TRBV25-1 to TRBJ2-7; D gene ambiguous. V lost 1 base and J 3 bases, leaving 16 bases between the germline ends. CDR1 is MGHDK, CDR2 SYGVNS, per germline. The CDR3 totals 16 residues. CDR3 protein: CASSELEAAPYYEQYF. The DNA of the CDR3 is TGTGCCAGCAGTGAATTAGAGGCCGCCCCGTACTACGAGCAGTACTTC.

The CDR3 nucleotides read TGCAGCGTTCGGGACTGGGGGGAGACCCAGTACTTC. Translated, it gives CSVRDWGETQYF. The chain carries TRBV29-1 and TRBJ2-5; tentatively, D is TRBD2 (6 bases). Germline lookup yields CDR1 SQVTM and CDR2 ANQGSEA. The ends were cut back, 5 bases at V and 5 bases at J, with 12 bases in the middle. The CDR3 contains 12 residues.

This rearrangement joins TRBV6-1 to TRBJ2-4; 7 positions agree with TRBD1. Germline assignment: CDR1 MNHNS and CDR2 SASEGT. The CDR3 runs 15 residues. V gave up 3 bases and J gave up 13 bases; unmatched junction bases: 15. CDR3 DNA: TGTGCCAGCAGTGAGGGCCCGGCGACGGGACAGAAACAGTACTTC. It codes for CASSEGPATGQKQYF.

The chain couples TRBV10-3 to TRBJ2-3; D might be TRBD2 (5 bases). Germline V gene lookup returns CDR1 ENHRY and CDR2 SYGVKD. V was trimmed by 8 bases and J by 2 bases, leaving 11 bases between them. This CDR3 has 13 residues. The chain's CDR3 is CAIRWRITDTQYF. The CDR3 bases are TGTGCCATCCGGTGGAGGATCACAGATACGCAGTATTTT.

The genes are TRBV13 and TRBJ1-3; TRBD1 might be the D (5 bases). The germline V gene has CDR1 PRHDT and CDR2 FYEKMQ (reference sequence). This CDR3 comprises 17 residues. Between the trimmed V and J ends, which lost 2 bases and 0 bases, there was a span of 14 bases. The CDR3 bases are TGTGCCAGCAGCTTACGAGGTGGCAGGGTCTCTGGAAACACCATATATTTT. Its protein product is CASSLRGGRVSGNTIYF.

This clonotype was seen at least ten times. The V and J genes are TRBV28 and TRBJ1-4; 7 positions match TRBD1. V lost 6 bases, J lost 5 bases, and 12 bases stayed unmatched. This CDR3 has 16 residues. CDR1 and CDR2 from the germline V gene are MDHEN and SYDVKM. As DNA, the CDR3 is TGTGCCAGCAGGCCACCCTTCGGGACAGCAAATGAAAAACTGTTTTTT. Translating it yields CASRPPFGTANEKLFF.

This clonotype was counted a few times. The rearrangement joins TRBV5-4 to TRBJ2-5; TRBD2 aligns across 11 bases. The CDR3 loop spans 16 amino acids. Germline CDR1 is SGHNT and CDR2 is YYREEE (reference sequence). The trim removed 4 bases at V and 5 bases at J, leaving 10 bases unmatched. CDR3 region: CASSPPGRLAGETQYF. CDR3 nucleotide sequence: TGTGCCAGCAGCCCCCCGGGCCGACTAGCGGGGGAGACCCAGTACTTC.

This clonotype has only a few counts. The gene calls are TRBV5-8 and TRBJ1-2; D call uncertain. With 0 bases removed from V and 2 bases from J, the gap between germline ends came to 8 bases. This CDR3 contains 14 residues. Germline V gene lookup returns CDR1 SGHTS and CDR2 YDEGEE. In DNA form, the CDR3 reads TGTGCCAGCAGCTTGGGAAGGAGAAACTATGGCTACACCTTC. Translating it yields CASSLGRRNYGYTF.

This clonotype has just a few counts. This chain uses TRBV21-1 with TRBJ1-1. TRBV21-1 is a documented pseudogene. The CDR3 is 13 amino acids. This chain's CDR3 is CANCDVGNTEAFF. The CDR3 DNA sequence: TGTGCCAACTGCGATGTAGGGAACACTGAAGCTTTCTTT.

V gene TRBV10-1 combines with J gene TRBJ2-3, with 7 bases identical to TRBD2. The J segment lost 2 bases and the V segment lost 4 bases, leaving 9 bases of the junction unmatched. Germline V lookup: CDR1 WNHNN, CDR2 SYGVQD (reference sequence). The CDR3 sequence is 16 residues long. CDR3 protein: CASSARGGSITDTQYF. As DNA, the CDR3 is TGCGCCAGCAGTGCTCGCGGGGGTTCAATCACAGATACGCAGTATTTT.

The rearrangement links TRBV29-1 to TRBJ1-2, with D unresolved. Trimming removed 8 bases at V and 1 base at J, with 11 bases between. Per germline, CDR1 SQVTM and CDR2 ANQGSEA. There are 12 residues in the CDR3. CDR3 sequence reads: CSTDGNNYGYTF. CDR3 DNA: TGCAGCACGGACGGCAATAACTATGGCTACACCTTC.

The table lists this clonotype with many counts. This chain uses TRBV6-5 with TRBJ1-2; D unclear. The CDR3 length is 11 residues. The V gene lost 4 bases and the J gene lost 8 bases, with 8 bases spanning the gap. Germline loops: CDR1 MNHEY, CDR2 SVGAGI. CDR3 sequence (DNA): TGTGCCAGCAGTTCCCCCCAGGGCTACACCTTC. Its translation is CASSSPQGYTF.

In this sample, this clonotype turned up many times. The V and J genes are TRBV14 and TRBJ2-3; D unclear. The CDR3 is made up of 17 amino acids. V gave up 3 bases and J gave up 1 base, with 17 bases separating them. Germline CDR1 SGHDN, CDR2 FVKESK. The CDR3 DNA follows: TGTGCCAGCAGCCATAATACCCGTAGGTCGGGCACAGATACGCAGTATTTT. Amino acid sequence: CASSHNTRRSGTDTQYF.

This clonotype occurred a few times. The chain joins TRBV20-1 to TRBJ2-3; 13 bases align to TRBD2. V shed 0 bases and J 4 bases; nucleotides not matched to a gene: 1. CDR1 is DFQATT, CDR2 SNEGSKA, per germline (reference sequence). CDR3 length: 15 residues. The CDR3 DNA is TGCAGTGCTAGAGAAACTAGCGGGGGGGCAGATACGCAGTATTTT. Translated: CSARETSGGADTQYF.

This clonotype has a count of ten or more. The V gene is TRBV20-1, the J gene TRBJ2-5; 8 nucleotides match TRBD2. The CDR3 length is 13 residues. Germline CDR1 reads DFQATT; CDR2 reads SNEGSKA (reference sequence). V dropped 2 bases and J dropped 5; count of bases not matched to a gene: 4. CDR3 amino acids: CSARHSGGETQYF. CDR3 bases: TGCAGTGCTAGACATTCGGGAGGGGAGACCCAGTACTTC.

CDR3 nucleotide sequence: TGCAGCGTTGAGTTCGGGCAGGGCTACGAGCAGTACTTC. Translation: CSVEFGQGYEQYF. The J gene is TRBJ2-7, the V gene TRBV29-1, with D possibly TRBD1 on 5 matching bases. Trimming cost V 3 bases and J 3 bases, with 12 bases left between them. The V gene's germline CDR1 is SQVTM and CDR2 ANQGSEA. CDR3 length: 13 amino acids.

This clonotype has a count of ten or more. This rearrangement joins TRBV7-2 to TRBJ1-6; D is uncertain. Per germline, CDR1 SGHTA and CDR2 FQGNSA. Trimming left V 5 bases short and J 8 bases short, with 19 bases between. CDR3 length: 16 amino acids. This chain's CDR3 is CASSPPGGGGYSPLHF. The CDR3 DNA reads TGTGCCAGCAGCCCACCGGGCGGCGGCGGGTATTCACCCCTCCACTTT.

This clonotype was recorded once. V usage is TRBV7-6 and J usage is TRBJ1-1; possible D gene TRBD1, 6 bases. The CDR3 loop spans 16 amino acids. The germline CDR1 and CDR2 sequences are SGHVS and FNYEAQ. Trimming cost V 0 bases and J 7 bases, with 18 bases left between them. In nucleotides, the CDR3 is TGTGCCAGCAGCTTAGCGGGGCCCCCCCTGACAGGTGAAGCTTTCTTT. Amino acids: CASSLAGPPLTGEAFF.

This clonotype was counted a few times. J is TRBJ2-5 and V is TRBV29-1, with 9 bases fitting TRBD1. CDR1 and CDR2 from the germline V gene are SQVTM and ANQGSEA. There are 13 residues in the CDR3. The trim removed 6 bases at V and 2 bases at J, leaving 4 bases unmatched. This chain's CDR3 is CSVEDRGQETQYF. The CDR3 nucleotides read TGCAGCGTCGAGGACAGGGGTCAAGAGACCCAGTACTTC.

This clonotype was recorded many times. The chain uses TRBV12-3 or TRBV12-4 and TRBJ1-5, with no clear D. Trimming took 2 bases from V and 4 from J, leaving 12 bases between them. The CDR3 has 15 residues. The CDR3 nucleotides read TGTGCCAGCAGTTTAACGCGTTCCAGTAATCAGCCCCAGCATTTT. Residues: CASSLTRSSNQPQHF.

Many counts were recorded for this clonotype. The chain recombines TRBV7-2 with TRBJ1-1, with a weak D call TRBD1 (5 bases). Trimming took 5 bases from V and 4 from J, leaving 17 bases between them. Per the germline V gene, CDR1 is SGHTA and CDR2 is FQGNSA. CDR3 length: 15 amino acids. CDR3: CASSINSGARTEAFF. Written as DNA, the CDR3 is TGTGCCAGCAGCATCAATTCCGGGGCTCGCACTGAAGCTTTCTTT.

As regards this clonotype: The junction shows a germline mismatch at one end, possibly a read error. The chain joins TRBV7-3 to TRBJ2-2; perhaps TRBD1 as D (6 bases). This CDR3 spans 13 amino acids. CDR1 is SGHTA and CDR2 is FQGTGA in the germline V gene. The CDR3 reads CACSLQGPGELFF. The CDR3 nucleotides are TGTGCCTGCAGCTTACAGGGCCCAGGGGAGCTGTTTTTT.

This clonotype appeared many times. CDR3 protein: CASSPPRGGRETQYF. As DNA, the CDR3 is TGTGCCAGCTCACCACCGAGGGGGGGCCGAGAGACCCAGTACTTC. V gene TRBV18 combines with J gene TRBJ2-5; tentatively, D is TRBD2 (7 bases). Trimming removed 0 bases at V and 4 bases at J, with 12 bases between. CDR1 is KGHSH and CDR2 is LQKENI in the germline V gene. The CDR3 length is 15 residues.

This clonotype has ten or more counts. The chain couples TRBV7-8 to TRBJ1-2; no reliable D call. Germline-derived CDR1 and CDR2 are SGHVS and FQNEAQ. This CDR3 spans 13 amino acids. Trimming pared 3 bases from V and 6 bases from J, leaving 11 bases between. CDR3 coding DNA: TGTGCCAGCAGCTTCCGCAGTGGTGATGGCTACACCTTC. The encoded protein is CASSFRSGDGYTF.